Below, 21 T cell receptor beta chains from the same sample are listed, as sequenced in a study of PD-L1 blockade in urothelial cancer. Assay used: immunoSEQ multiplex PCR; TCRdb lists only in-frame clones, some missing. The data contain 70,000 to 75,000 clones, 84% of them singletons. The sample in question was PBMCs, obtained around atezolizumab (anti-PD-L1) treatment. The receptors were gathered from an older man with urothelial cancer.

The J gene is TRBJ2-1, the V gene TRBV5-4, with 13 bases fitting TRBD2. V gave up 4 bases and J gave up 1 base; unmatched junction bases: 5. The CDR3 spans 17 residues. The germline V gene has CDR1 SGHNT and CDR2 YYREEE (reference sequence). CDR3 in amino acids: CASSLRTSGSSYNEQFF. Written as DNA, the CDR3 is TGTGCCAGCAGCCTTCGGACTAGCGGGAGTTCCTACAATGAGCAGTTCTTC.

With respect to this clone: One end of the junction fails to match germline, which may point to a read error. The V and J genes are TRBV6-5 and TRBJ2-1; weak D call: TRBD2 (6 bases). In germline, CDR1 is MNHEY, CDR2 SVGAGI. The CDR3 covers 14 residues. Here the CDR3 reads CASSYGTHYSEQFF. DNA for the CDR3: TGTGCCAGCAGTTACGGGACTCACTACAGTGAGCAGTTCTTC.

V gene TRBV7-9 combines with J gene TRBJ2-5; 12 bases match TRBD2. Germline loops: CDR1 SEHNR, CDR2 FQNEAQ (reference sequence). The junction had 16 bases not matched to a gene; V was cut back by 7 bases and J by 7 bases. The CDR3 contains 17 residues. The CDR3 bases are TGTGCCAGCACCCTCCCGGCTAGCGGGAGGGCCGCGGGGACCCAGTACTTC. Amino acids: CASTLPASGRAAGTQYF. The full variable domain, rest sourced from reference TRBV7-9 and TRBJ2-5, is DTGVSQNPRHKITKRGQNVTFRCDPISEHNRLYWYRQTLGQGPEFLTYFQNEAQLEKSRLLSDRFSAERPKGSFSTLEIQRTEQGDSAMYLCASTLPASGRAAGTQYFGPGTRLLVL.

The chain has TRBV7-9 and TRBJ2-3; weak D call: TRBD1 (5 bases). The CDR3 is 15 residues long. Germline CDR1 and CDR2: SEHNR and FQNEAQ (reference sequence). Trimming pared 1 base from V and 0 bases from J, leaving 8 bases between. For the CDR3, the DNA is TGTGCCAGCAGCTTAGGACAGACTAGCACAGATACGCAGTATTTT. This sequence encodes CASSLGQTSTDTQYF.

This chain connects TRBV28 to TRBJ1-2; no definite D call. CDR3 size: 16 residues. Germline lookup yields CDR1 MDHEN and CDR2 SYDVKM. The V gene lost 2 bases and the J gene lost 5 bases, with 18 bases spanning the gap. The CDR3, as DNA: TGTGCCAGCAGTTTAAGCCCACGCGGAGGAATTTATGGCTACACCTTC. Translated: CASSLSPRGGIYGYTF.

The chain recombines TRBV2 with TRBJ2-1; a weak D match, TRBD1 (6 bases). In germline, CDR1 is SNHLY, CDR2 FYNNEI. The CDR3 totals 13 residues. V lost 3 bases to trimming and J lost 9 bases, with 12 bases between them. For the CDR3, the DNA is TGTGCCAGCAGTGACTCTCCCAGGGGTGAGCAGTTCTTC. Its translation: CASSDSPRGEQFF.

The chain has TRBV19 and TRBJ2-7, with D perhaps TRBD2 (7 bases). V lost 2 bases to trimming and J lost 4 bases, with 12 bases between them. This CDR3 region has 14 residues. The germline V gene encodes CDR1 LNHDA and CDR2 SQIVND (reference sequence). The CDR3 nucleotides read TGTGCCAGTAGTATACGGGGGGCGGTTTACGAGCAGTACTTC. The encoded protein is CASSIRGAVYEQYF.

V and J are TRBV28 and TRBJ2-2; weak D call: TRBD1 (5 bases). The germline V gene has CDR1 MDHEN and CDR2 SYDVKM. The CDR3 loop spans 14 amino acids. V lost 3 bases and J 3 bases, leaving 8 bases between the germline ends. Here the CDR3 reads CASSLVTDTGELFF. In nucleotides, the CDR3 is TGTGCCAGCAGTTTGGTGACAGACACCGGGGAGCTGTTTTTT.

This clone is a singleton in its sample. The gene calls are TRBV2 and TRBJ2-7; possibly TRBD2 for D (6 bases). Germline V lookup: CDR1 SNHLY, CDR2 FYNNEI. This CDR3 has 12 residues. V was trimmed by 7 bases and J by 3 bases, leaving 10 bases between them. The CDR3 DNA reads TGTGCCAGCACGGGGGAGCTCTACGAGCAGTACTTC. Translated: CASTGELYEQYF.

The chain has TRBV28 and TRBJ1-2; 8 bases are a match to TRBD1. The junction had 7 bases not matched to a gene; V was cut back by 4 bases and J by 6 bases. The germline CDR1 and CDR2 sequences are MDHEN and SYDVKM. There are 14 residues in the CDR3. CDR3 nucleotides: TGTGCCAGCAGTTCGCAGGGGGCGCCCCATGGCTACACCTTC. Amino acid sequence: CASSSQGAPHGYTF.

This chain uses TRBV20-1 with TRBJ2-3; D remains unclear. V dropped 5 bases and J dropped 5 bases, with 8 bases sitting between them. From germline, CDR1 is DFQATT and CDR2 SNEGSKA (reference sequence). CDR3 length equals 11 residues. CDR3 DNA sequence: TGCAGTGCTGGTCGGTTAGATACGCAGTATTTT. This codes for CSAGRLDTQYF.

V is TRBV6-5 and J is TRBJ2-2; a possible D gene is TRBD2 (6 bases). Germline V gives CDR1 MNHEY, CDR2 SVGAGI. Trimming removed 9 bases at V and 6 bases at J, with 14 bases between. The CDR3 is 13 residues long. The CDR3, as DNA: TGTGCCAGTACTCAGACTAGATCCGGGGAGCTGTTTTTT. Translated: CASTQTRSGELFF.

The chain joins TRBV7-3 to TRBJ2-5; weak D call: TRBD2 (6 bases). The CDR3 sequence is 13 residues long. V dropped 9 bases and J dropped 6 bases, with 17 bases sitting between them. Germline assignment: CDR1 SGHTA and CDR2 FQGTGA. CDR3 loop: CARRETVTKTQYF. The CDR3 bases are TGTGCCAGGCGGGAAACTGTAACAAAGACCCAGTACTTC.

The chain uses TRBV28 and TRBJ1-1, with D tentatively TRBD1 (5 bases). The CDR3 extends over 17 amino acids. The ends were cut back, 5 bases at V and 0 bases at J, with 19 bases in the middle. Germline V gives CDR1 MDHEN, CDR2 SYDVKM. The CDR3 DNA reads TGTGCCAGCAGTCCTATCATGGGGCGAGGATTGAACACTGAAGCTTTCTTT. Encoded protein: CASSPIMGRGLNTEAFF.

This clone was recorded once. This CDR3 reads CASSLGLAGVRETQYF. As DNA, the CDR3 is TGTGCCAGCAGCCTGGGACTAGCGGGAGTTCGGGAGACCCAGTACTTC. The V gene is TRBV7-6, the J gene TRBJ2-5; TRBD2 aligns across 14 bases. Losses at the gene ends were 5 bases for V and 5 bases for J; bases not matched to a gene: 7. The CDR3 totals 16 residues. Germline V gene sequence: CDR1 SGHVS, CDR2 FNYEAQ.

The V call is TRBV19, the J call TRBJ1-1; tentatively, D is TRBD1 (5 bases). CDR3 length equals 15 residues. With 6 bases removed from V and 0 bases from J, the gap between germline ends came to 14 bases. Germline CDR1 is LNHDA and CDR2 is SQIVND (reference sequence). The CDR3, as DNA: TGTGCCAGTAGGACGTTCGGGGGAATGAACACTGAAGCTTTCTTT. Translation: CASRTFGGMNTEAFF.

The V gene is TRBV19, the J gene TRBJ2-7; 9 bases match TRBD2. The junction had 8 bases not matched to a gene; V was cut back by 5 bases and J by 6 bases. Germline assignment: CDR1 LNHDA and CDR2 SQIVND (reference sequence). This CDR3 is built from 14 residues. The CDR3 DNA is TGTGCCAGTAGTGATTTAGCGGGAGAGGTCGAGCAGTACTTC. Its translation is CASSDLAGEVEQYF.

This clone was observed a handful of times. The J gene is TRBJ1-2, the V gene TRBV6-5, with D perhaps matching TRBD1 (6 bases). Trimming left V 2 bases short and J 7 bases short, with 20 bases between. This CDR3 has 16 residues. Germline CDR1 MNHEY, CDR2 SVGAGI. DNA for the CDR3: TGTGCCAGCAGTTACGTATCAGGGGCGCGCCTTGGTGGCTACACCTTC. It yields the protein CASSYVSGARLGGYTF.

This chain's CDR3 is CASSWDFSYNEQFF. DNA for the CDR3: TGTGCCAGCAGCTGGGACTTCTCCTACAATGAGCAGTTCTTC. The chain carries TRBV28 and TRBJ2-1; D might be TRBD2 (6 bases). From germline, CDR1 is MDHEN and CDR2 SYDVKM. The CDR3 has 14 amino acids. With 6 bases removed from V and 0 bases from J, the gap between germline ends came to 9 bases.

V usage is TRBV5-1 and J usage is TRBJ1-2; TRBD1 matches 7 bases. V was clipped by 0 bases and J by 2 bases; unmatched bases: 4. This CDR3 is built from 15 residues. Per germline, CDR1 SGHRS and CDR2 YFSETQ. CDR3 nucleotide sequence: TGCGCCAGCAGCTTGGGACAGGGTCGGAACTATGGCTACACCTTC. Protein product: CASSLGQGRNYGYTF. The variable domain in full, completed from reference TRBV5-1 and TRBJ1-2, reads KAGVTQTPRYLIKTRGQQVTLSCSPISGHRSVSWYQQTPGQGLQFLFEYFSETQRNKGNFPGRFSGRQFSNSRSEMNVSTLELGDSALYLCASSLGQGRNYGYTFGSGTRLTVV.

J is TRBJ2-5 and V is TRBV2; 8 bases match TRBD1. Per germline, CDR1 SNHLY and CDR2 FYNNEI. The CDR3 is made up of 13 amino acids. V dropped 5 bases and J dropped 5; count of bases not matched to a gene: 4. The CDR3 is CASSYQGAETQYF. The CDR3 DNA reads TGTGCCAGCAGTTATCAGGGGGCCGAGACCCAGTACTTC.